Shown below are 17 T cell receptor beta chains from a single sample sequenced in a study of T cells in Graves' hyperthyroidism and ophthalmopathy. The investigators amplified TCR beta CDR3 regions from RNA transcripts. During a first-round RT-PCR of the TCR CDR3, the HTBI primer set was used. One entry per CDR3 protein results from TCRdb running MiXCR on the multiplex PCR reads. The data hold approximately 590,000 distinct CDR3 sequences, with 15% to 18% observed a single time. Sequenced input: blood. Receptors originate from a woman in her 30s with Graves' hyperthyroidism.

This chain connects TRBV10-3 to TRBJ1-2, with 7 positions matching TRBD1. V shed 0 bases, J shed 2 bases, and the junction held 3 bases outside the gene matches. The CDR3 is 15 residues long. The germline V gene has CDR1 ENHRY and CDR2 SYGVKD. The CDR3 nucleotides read TGTGCCATCAGTGAGTCCCCACAGGGGAACTATGGCTACACCTTC. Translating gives CAISESPQGNYGYTF.

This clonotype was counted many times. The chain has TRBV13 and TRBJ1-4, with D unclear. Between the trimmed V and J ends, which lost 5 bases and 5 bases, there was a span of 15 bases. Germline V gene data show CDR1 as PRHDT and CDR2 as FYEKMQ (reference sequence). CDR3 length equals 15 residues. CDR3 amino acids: CASSGRTVANEKLFF. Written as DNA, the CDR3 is TGTGCCAGCAGCGGAAGGACGGTCGCCAATGAAAAACTGTTTTTT.

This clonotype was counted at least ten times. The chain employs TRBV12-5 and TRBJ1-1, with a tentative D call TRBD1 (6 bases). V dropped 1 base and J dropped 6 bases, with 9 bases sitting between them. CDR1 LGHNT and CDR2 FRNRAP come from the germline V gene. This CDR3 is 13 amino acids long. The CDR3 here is CASGLGQGSEAFF. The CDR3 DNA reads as TGTGCTAGTGGTTTGGGGCAGGGGTCTGAAGCTTTCTTT. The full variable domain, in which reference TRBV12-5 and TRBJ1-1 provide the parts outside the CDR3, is DARVTQTPRHKVTEMGQEVTMRCQPILGHNTVFWYRQTMMQGLELLAYFRNRAPLDDSGMPKDRFSAEMPDATLATLKIQPSEPRDSAVYFCASGLGQGSEAFFGQGTRLTVV.

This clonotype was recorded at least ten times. CDR3 sequence reads: CASSLHSQGSADTQYF. The CDR3 nucleotides read TGTGCCAGCAGCTTACATTCACAGGGCAGTGCAGATACGCAGTATTTT. The chain has TRBV7-8 and TRBJ2-3; D is perhaps TRBD1 (6 bases). This CDR3 has 16 amino acids. Per the germline V gene, CDR1 is SGHVS and CDR2 is FQNEAQ. V was clipped by 2 bases and J by 4 bases, with 16 bases between them. Complete variable domain (other parts from reference TRBV7-8 and TRBJ2-3): GAGVSQSPRYKVAKRGQDVALRCDPISGHVSLFWYQQALGQGPEFLTYFQNEAQLDKSGLPSDRFFAERPEGSVSTLKIQRTQQEDSAVYLCASSLHSQGSADTQYFGPGTRLTVL.

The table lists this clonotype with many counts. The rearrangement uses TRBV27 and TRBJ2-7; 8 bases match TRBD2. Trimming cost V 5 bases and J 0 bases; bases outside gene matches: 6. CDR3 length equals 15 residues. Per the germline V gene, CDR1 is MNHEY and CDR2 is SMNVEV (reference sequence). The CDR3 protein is CASSGGGGTSYEQYF. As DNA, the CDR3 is TGTGCCAGCAGTGGGGGCGGGGGGACCTCCTACGAGCAGTACTTC.

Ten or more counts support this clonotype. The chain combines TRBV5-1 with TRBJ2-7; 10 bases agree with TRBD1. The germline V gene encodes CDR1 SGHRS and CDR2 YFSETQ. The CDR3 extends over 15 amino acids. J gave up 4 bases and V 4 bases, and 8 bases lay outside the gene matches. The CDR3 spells CASSGPTGGGYEQYF. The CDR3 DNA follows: TGCGCCAGCAGCGGCCCGACAGGGGGCGGGTACGAGCAGTACTTC.

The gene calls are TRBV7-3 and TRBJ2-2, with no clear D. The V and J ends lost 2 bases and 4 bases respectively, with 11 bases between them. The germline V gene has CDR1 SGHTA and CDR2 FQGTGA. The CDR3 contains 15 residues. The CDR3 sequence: CASSLSNVGTGELFF. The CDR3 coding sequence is TGTGCCAGCAGCTTATCTAACGTGGGCACCGGGGAGCTGTTTTTT.

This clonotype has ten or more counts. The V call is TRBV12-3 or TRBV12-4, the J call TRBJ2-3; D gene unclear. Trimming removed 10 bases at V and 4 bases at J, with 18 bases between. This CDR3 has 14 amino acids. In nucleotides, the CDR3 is TGTGCCACTAAGAAGGATTTAGCCGCAGATACGCAGTATTTT. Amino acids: CATKKDLAADTQYF.

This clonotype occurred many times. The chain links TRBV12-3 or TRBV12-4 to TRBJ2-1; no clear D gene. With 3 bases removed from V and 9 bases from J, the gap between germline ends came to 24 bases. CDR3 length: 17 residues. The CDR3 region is CASSFRSTPRLVGEQFF. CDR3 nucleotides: TGTGCCAGCAGTTTTCGCTCGACCCCCCGGCTAGTAGGTGAGCAGTTCTTC.

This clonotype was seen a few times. The CDR3 nucleotides are TGTGCCAGCAGCGTAGGGCAGGGAGTTTACGAGCAGTACTTC. This gives the protein CASSVGQGVYEQYF. The V call is TRBV9, the J call TRBJ2-7, with D possibly called TRBD1 or TRBD2 (5 bases each). The length of the CDR3 is 14 residues. Trimming cost V 0 bases and J 4 bases, with 11 bases left between them. Per the germline V gene, CDR1 is SGDLS and CDR2 is YYNGEE.

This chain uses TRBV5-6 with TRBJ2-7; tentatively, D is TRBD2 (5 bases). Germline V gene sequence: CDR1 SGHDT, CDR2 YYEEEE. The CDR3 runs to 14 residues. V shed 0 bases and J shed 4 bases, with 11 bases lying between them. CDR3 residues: CASSLGSRAYEQYF. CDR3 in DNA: TGTGCCAGCAGCTTGGGGTCGAGGGCTTACGAGCAGTACTTC.

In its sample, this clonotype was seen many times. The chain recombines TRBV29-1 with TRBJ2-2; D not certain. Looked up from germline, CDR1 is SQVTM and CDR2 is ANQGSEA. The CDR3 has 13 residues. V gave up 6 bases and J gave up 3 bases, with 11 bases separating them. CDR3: CSVEPRYTGELFF. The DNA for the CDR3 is TGCAGCGTAGAACCCAGGTACACCGGGGAGCTGTTTTTT.

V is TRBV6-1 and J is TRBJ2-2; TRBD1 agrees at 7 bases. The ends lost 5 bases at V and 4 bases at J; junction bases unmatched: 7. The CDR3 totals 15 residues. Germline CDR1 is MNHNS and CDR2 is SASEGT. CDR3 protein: CASSPVTGSTGELFF. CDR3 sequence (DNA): TGTGCCAGCAGTCCCGTGACAGGGTCCACCGGGGAGCTGTTTTTT.

The CDR3 coding sequence is TGTGCCAGCAGCGAAACTAAGTCCTACAATGAGCAGTTCTTC. Translation: CASSETKSYNEQFF. The V gene is TRBV7-6, the J gene TRBJ2-1, with D unclear. Trimming removed 5 bases from V and 1 base from J, with 9 bases in between. Germline CDR1 SGHVS, CDR2 FNYEAQ. The CDR3 consists of 14 residues.

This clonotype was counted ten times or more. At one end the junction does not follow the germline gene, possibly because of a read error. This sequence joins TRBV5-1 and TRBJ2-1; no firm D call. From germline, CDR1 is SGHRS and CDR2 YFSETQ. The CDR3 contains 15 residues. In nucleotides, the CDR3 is TGTGCCAGCAGCTTAGTGGCGGACTCCTACAATGAGCAGTTCTTC. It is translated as CASSLVADSYNEQFF.

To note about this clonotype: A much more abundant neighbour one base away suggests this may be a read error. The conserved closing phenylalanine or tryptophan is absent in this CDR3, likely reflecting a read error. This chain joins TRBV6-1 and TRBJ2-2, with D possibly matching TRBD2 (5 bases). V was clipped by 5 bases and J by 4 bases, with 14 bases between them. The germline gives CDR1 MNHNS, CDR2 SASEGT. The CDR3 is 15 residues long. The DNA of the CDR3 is TGTGCCAGCAGTCGGACCCGGACTGTCACCGGGGAGCTGTTTCTT. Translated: CASSRTRTVTGELFL.

For the CDR3, the DNA is TGTGCCACCAGCAGAGCCGGGGTAGGGGGACAGAAAGTACTCGGGGACACTGAAGCTTTCTTT. This gives the protein CATSRAGVGGQKVLGDTEAFF. V usage is TRBV15 and J usage is TRBJ1-1; 7 bases map to TRBD1. Germline V gene data show CDR1 as LNHNV and CDR2 as YYDKDF (reference sequence). The CDR3 sequence is 21 residues long. The V gene end was trimmed by 1 base and the J gene end by 3 bases; junction bases not matched to a gene: 23.